Sequencing of this TCR beta chain was carried out in a study of blood T cell repertoires in COVID-19 (dated by TCRdb to the early 2020s). The study in broad terms: Collaborator samples came from the United States, Italy and Spain and covered acute and convalescent phases of COVID-19. The prospective study material was composed of cDNA or gDNA derived from T cells, B-cell-depleted T cells, or PBMCs. Deeply sampled blood TCRbeta repertoires from subjects exposed to, actively infected with, or recovered from COVID-19 were included in the dataset. A freely available public database, intended as a resource for researchers studying the immune response to SARS-CoV-2, is where the repertoires were released. The samples were drawn from the first 160 participants of the ongoing ImmuneRACE study and from about 1,200 subjects provided by 6 global collaborators. Sample metadata almost always included a de-identified subject ID, COVID-19 status, age in years and sex. Where available, HLA class I and class II types were obtained from metadata supplied by the sample provider rather than from assay-based typing.

Points the paper makes about the study in general: Clinical and demographic metadata were provided uncurated, with the amount varying by source and participant.

Each collaborating institution followed its own protocols to collect whole blood in K2EDTA tubes. For TCRbeta analysis, collaborators shipped samples as frozen whole blood, isolated PBMCs, or DNA extracted from either of those sample types. The immunoSEQ Assay, a bias-controlled multiplex PCR, was used to amplify TCRbeta CDR3 regions from genomic DNA. In the source study's methods: Nucleated cell counts per sample were estimated from amplification of reference gene primers within the assay. To quantify the absolute abundance of each unique TCRbeta CDR3 rearrangement, sequence reads were collapsed and filtered. Productive Simpson clonality was computed per sample as the square root of Simpson's diversity index over productive rearrangements. What TCRdb holds here is the immuneACCESS table cut down to in-frame rearrangements. Part of the clones is not present; checked against another copy, under half of the missing clones reflect an unresolved V gene, and the others are unexplained. V and J calls and clone size are copied from that table; D and trimming were computed from the DNA. Present in this sample are a few hundred thousand clones, approximately 90% of which were seen just once. The ten largest clones add up to under 0.95% of the sample.

With regard to this clone: Its recognized antigen is unknown. Base qualities are not at hand, and no much larger clone is one base apart.

This TCR derives from a man in his thirties or forties with acute or convalescent COVID-19. Sequencing was performed on peripheral blood.

CDR3 protein: CASSSPGTSLETQYF. Read as DNA, the sequence is TGCGCCAGCAGCTCCCCGGGGACTAGCTTGGAGACCCAGTACTTC. The chain was built from TRBV5-1 and TRBJ2-5; TRBD2 fits 9 bases in the junction. Based on the germline V gene, the CDR1 and CDR2 sequences are SGHRS and YFSETQ. The cysteine opens and the phenylalanine closes a CDR3 of 15 amino acids. Just the 45-base CDR3 DNA is kept, in frame starting at base 1. Ends trimmed: V by 3 bases, J by 5 bases; bases unmatched to a gene: 8.